One sample yielded the 15 T cell receptor beta chains listed below, sequenced in a study of blood T cell repertoires in COVID-19. Produced via immunoSEQ multiplex PCR; TCRdb's table is partial and in-frame only. Of over 200,000 clones in the sample, around 80% were seen once. The material sequenced was PBMCs or T cells enriched from blood (not recorded which). The receptor source for this set is a man in his forties who had recovered from COVID-19.

This clone was counted once. The CDR3 loop reads CSASRDRRLNTGELFF. The CDR3 DNA sequence: TGCAGTGCTAGTAGAGACAGGAGATTGAACACCGGGGAGCTGTTTTTT. V is TRBV20-1 and J is TRBJ2-2; a weak D match, TRBD1 (6 bases). CDR1 DFQATT and CDR2 SNEGSKA come from the germline V gene (reference sequence). This CDR3 has 16 residues. Trimming left V 3 bases short and J 1 base short, with 15 bases between.

The rearrangement uses TRBV7-8 and TRBJ1-1; no firm D call. The CDR3 sequence is 14 residues long. Trimming took off 2 bases at V and 3 bases at J, with 10 bases between the two ends. Germline CDR1 is SGHVS and CDR2 is FQNEAQ. CDR3: CASSLFGRDTEAFF. CDR3 DNA sequence: TGTGCCAGCAGCTTATTTGGGAGGGACACTGAAGCTTTCTTT.

This clone was counted once. The junction departs from germline at one end; a sequencing error may be responsible. The V gene is TRBV14, the J gene TRBJ2-7, with a possible D match to TRBD2 (5 bases). Germline CDR1 and CDR2: SGHDN and FVKESK. The CDR3 contains 17 residues. CDR3 protein: CANSQGNGRTFFREQYF. CDR3 DNA: TGTGCCAACAGCCAAGGGAATGGACGGACTTTTTTTCGGGAGCAGTACTTC.

The V gene is TRBV28, the J gene TRBJ1-2; TRBD1 agrees at 7 bases. J gave up 7 bases and V 3 bases, and 11 bases lay outside the gene matches. Germline CDR1 is MDHEN and CDR2 is SYDVKM. CDR3 size: 15 residues. The CDR3 bases are TGTGCCAGCAGTTTTGGTGGACAGGCTCCGGGTGGCTACACCTTC. It codes for CASSFGGQAPGGYTF.

This clone showed up just a few times. The rearrangement links TRBV11-2 to TRBJ1-5; possible D gene TRBD1, 6 bases. Per germline, CDR1 SGHAT and CDR2 FQNNGV. The V and J ends lost 1 base and 4 bases respectively, with 11 bases between them. The CDR3 runs 15 residues. The CDR3 nucleotides read TGTGCCAGCAGCTTAGCAGGGGAGAGTAATCAGCCCCAGCATTTT. This encodes CASSLAGESNQPQHF.

The rearrangement links TRBV5-1 to TRBJ2-5, with D maybe TRBD2 (7 bases). V lost 6 bases, J lost 2 bases, and 26 bases lay in between. Germline lookup yields CDR1 SGHRS and CDR2 YFSETQ. The CDR3 loop spans 18 amino acids. The CDR3 reads CASKGGAPEIETQETQYF. The DNA for the CDR3 is TGCGCCAGCAAAGGGGGGGCGCCTGAAATAGAAACACAAGAGACCCAGTACTTC.

This clone was seen more than once but under ten times. The chain links TRBV7-6 to TRBJ1-1; 10 bases agree with TRBD1. This CDR3 region has 14 residues. The ends lost 4 bases at V and 3 bases at J; junction bases unmatched: 2. CDR1 is SGHVS, CDR2 FNYEAQ, per germline. The CDR3 DNA is TGTGCCAGCAGCTCCGGGACAGGGGACACTGAAGCTTTCTTT. As protein: CASSSGTGDTEAFF.

This clone has more than one count but fewer than ten. The chain is built from TRBV5-1 and TRBJ2-2; possibly TRBD2 for D (6 bases). Germline-derived CDR1 and CDR2 are SGHRS and YFSETQ. Trimming stripped 7 bases from V and 3 bases from J, with 13 bases between. This CDR3 is built from 14 residues. CDR3 bases: TGCGCCAGCGTAGGAGGGGTTCACACCGGGGAGCTGTTTTTT. Translating gives CASVGGVHTGELFF.

V usage is TRBV28 and J usage is TRBJ2-1, with a tentative D call TRBD2 (5 bases). This CDR3 region has 17 residues. CDR1 is MDHEN, CDR2 SYDVKM, per germline. V shed 4 bases and J shed 2 bases, with 18 bases lying between them. The CDR3 region is CASSSLSSSAAYNEQFF. CDR3 DNA: TGTGCCAGCAGTTCACTATCTAGTAGCGCTGCCTACAATGAGCAGTTCTTC.

CDR3 protein: CASSPGQNSGNTIYF. In nucleotides, the CDR3 is TGTGCCAGCTCACCGGGACAGAACTCTGGAAACACCATATATTTT. The chain has TRBV18 and TRBJ1-3; TRBD1 matches at 7 bases. CDR1 and CDR2 (germline): KGHSH, LQKENI. Trimming removed 3 bases from V and 0 bases from J; junction bases left unmatched: 2. CDR3 length: 15 amino acids.

This clone was counted once. At one end, the junction sequence differs from germline, possibly due to a read error. This chain joins TRBV9 and TRBJ2-4; TRBD2 aligns across 16 bases. The CDR3 consists of 18 residues. Germline V CDR1 and CDR2: SGDLS, YYNGEE. The chain's CDR3 is CASSHPGTSGRARNIQYF. DNA for the CDR3: TGTGCCAGCAGCCATCCCGGGACTAGCGGGAGGGCCAGAAACATTCAGTACTTC.

The V call is TRBV28, the J call TRBJ2-1; 8 bases line up with TRBD2. The CDR3 totals 14 residues. The J segment lost 5 bases and the V segment lost 2 bases, leaving 2 bases of the junction unmatched. The germline V gene encodes CDR1 MDHEN and CDR2 SYDVKM. The CDR3 reads CASSLTGGHNEQFF. CDR3 DNA sequence: TGTGCCAGCAGTTTAACGGGGGGGCACAATGAGCAGTTCTTC.

The V call is TRBV30, the J call TRBJ1-1; D is uncertain. CDR1 and CDR2 from the germline V gene are GTSNPN and SVGIG (reference sequence). This CDR3 is 12 amino acids long. The CDR3: CARYPGNTEAFF. CDR3 bases: TGTGCTCGCTACCCGGGGAACACTGAAGCTTTCTTT.

The chain carries TRBV5-1 and TRBJ1-6; D not resolved. The V end was cut by 0 bases, the J end by 7 bases, with 8 bases between. The CDR3 spans 14 residues. CDR1 is SGHRS, CDR2 YFSETQ, per germline. The CDR3 nucleotides are TGCGCCAGCAGCTTGGGAAACCGGAATTCACCCCTCCACTTT. It codes for CASSLGNRNSPLHF.

The chain recombines TRBV5-1 with TRBJ2-1, with 15 bases that match TRBD2. V was pared by 4 bases and J by 0 bases, with 5 bases of the junction left unmatched. Germline CDR1 is SGHRS and CDR2 is YFSETQ. This CDR3 has 18 amino acids. In nucleotides, the CDR3 is TGCGCCAGCAGCACGGGACTAGCGGGGGGAAGCTCCTACAATGAGCAGTTCTTC. It translates to CASSTGLAGGSSYNEQFF.